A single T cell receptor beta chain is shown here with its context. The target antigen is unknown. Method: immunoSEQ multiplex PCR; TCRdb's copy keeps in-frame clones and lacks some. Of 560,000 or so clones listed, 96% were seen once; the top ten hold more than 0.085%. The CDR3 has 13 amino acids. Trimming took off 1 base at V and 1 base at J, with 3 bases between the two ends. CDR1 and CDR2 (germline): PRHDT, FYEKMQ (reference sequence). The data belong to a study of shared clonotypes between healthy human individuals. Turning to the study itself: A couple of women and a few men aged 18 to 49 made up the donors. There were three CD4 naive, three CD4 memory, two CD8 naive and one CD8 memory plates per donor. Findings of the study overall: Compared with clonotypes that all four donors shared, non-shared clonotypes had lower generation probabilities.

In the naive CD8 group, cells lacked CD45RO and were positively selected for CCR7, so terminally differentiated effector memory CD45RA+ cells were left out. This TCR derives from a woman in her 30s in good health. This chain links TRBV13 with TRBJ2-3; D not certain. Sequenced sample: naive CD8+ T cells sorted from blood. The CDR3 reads CASSLVRTDTQYF. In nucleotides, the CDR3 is TGTGCCAGCAGCTTAGTGCGCACAGATACGCAGTATTTT.